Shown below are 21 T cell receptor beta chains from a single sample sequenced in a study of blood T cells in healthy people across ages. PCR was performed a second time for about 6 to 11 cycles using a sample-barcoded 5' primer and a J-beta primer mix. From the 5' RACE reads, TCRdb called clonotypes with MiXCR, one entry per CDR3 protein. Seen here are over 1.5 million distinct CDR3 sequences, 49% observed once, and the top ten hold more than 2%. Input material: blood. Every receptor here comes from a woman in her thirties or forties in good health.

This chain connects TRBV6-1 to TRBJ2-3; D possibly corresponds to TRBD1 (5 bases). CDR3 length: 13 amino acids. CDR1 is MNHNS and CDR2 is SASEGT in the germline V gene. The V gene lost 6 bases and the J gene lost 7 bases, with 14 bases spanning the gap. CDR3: CASSPTRTNTQYF. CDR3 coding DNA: TGTGCCAGCAGCCCCACCCGGACAAATACGCAGTATTTT.

The CDR3 region has the DNA TGTGCCAGCAGTACTGTAATTTATCCGGGCGAGCAGTACTTC. As protein: CASSTVIYPGEQYF. This chain uses TRBV27 with TRBJ2-4; no clear D gene. The J call may be incorrect, as the DNA end agrees better with TRBJ2-7. Germline lookup yields CDR1 MNHEY and CDR2 SMNVEV (reference sequence). CDR3 length equals 14 residues.

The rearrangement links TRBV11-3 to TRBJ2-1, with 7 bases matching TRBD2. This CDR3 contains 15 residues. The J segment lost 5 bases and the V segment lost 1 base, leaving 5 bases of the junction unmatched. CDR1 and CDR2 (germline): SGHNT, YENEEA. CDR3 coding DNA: TGTGCCAGCAGCTTAGGGCCAGCGGGGAACAATGAGCAGTTCTTC. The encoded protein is CASSLGPAGNNEQFF.

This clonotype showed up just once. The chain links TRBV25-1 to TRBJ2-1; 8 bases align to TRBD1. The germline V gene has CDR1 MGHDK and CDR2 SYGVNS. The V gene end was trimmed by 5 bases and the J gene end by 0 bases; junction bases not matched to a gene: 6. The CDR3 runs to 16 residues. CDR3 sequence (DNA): TGTGCCAGCAGTACACGGACAGGGCTCTCCTACAATGAGCAGTTCTTC. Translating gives CASSTRTGLSYNEQFF.

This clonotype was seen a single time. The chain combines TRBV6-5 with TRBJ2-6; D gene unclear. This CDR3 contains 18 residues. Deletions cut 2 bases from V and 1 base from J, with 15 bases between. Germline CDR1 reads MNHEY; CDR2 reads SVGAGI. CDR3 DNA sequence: TGTGCCAGCAGTTACAGGGCAGCTCATCCATCTGGGGCCAACGTCCTGACTTTC. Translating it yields CASSYRAAHPSGANVLTF.

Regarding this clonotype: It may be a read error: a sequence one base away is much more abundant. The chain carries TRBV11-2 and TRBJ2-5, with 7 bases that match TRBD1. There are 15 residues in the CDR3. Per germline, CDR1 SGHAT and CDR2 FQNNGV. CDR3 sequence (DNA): TGTGCCAGCAGCTTATTACAGGGGAGCCAAGAGATCCAGTACTTC. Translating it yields CASSLLQGSQEIQYF.

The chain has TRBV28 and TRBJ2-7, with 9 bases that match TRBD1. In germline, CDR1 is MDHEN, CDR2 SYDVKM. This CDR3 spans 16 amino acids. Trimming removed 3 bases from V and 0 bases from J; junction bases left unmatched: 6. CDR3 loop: CASSFHRGRSSYEQYF. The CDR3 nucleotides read TGTGCCAGCAGTTTCCACAGGGGGCGAAGCTCCTACGAGCAGTACTTC.

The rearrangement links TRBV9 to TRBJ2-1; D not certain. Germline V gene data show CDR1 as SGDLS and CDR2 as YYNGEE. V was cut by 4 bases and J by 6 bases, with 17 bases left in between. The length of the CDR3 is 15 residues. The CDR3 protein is CASSSHPRQVNEQFF. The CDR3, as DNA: TGTGCCAGCAGCTCCCACCCCAGGCAAGTCAATGAGCAGTTCTTC. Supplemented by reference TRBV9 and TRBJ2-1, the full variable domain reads DSGVTQTPKHLITATGQRVTLRCSPRSGDLSVYWYQQSLDQGLQFLIQYYNGEERAKGNILERFSAQQFPDLHSELNLSSLELGDSALYFCASSSHPRQVNEQFFGPGTRLTVL.

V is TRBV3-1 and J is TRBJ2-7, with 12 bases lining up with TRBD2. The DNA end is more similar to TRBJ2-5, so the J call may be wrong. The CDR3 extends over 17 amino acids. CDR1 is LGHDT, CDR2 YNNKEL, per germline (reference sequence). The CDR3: CASSQAGLAGGKETQYF. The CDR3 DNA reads TGTGCCAGCAGCCAAGCAGGCCTAGCGGGGGGGAAAGAGACCCAGTACTTC.

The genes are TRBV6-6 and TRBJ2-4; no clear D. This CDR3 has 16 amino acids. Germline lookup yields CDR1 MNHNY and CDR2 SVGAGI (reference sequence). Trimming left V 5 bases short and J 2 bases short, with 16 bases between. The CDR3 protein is CASSQGIHPTKNIQYF. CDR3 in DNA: TGTGCCAGCAGTCAAGGGATCCACCCTACCAAAAACATTCAGTACTTC.

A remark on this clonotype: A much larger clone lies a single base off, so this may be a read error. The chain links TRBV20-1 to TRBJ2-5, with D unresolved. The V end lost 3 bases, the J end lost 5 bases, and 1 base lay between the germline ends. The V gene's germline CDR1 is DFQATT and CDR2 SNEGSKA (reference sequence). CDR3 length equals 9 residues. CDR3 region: CSASETQYF. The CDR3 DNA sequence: TGCAGTGCTAGCGAGACCCAGTACTTC.

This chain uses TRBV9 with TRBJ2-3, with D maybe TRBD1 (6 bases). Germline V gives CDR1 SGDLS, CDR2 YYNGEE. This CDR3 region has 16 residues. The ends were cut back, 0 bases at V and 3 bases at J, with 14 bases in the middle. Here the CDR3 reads CASSVESGAFTDTQYF. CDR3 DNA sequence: TGTGCCAGCAGCGTAGAGTCAGGGGCATTTACAGATACGCAGTATTTT.

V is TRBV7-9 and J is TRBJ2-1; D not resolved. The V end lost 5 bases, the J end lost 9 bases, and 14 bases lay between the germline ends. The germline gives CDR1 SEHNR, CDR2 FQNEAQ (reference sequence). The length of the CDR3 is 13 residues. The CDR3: CASSNVGATEQFF. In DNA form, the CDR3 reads TGTGCCAGCAGCAACGTAGGCGCAACTGAGCAGTTCTTC.

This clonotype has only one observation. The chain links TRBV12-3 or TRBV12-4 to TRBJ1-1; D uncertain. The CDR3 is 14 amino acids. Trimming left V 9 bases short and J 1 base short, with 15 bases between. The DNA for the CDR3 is TGTGCCAGTGGTGAGGGCCTGGGGAACACTGAAGCTTTCTTT. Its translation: CASGEGLGNTEAFF.

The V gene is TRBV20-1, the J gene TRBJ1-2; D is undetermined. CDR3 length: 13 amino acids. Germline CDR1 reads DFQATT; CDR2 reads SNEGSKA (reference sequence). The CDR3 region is CGYHKDINYGYTF. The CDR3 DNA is TGCGGTTATCATAAAGACATTAACTATGGCTACACCTTC.

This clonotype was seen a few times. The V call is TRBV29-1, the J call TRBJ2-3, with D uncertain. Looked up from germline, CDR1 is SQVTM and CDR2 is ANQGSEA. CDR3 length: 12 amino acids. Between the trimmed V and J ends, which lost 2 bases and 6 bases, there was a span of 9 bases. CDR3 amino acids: CSVEWQADTQYF. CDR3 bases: TGCAGCGTTGAATGGCAGGCTGATACGCAGTATTTT.

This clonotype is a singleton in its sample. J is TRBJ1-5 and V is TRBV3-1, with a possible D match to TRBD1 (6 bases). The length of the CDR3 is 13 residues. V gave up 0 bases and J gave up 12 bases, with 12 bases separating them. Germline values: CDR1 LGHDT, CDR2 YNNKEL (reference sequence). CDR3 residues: CASSQEGRGDQHF. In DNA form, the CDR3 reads TGTGCCAGCAGCCAAGAGGGGAGGGGGGACCAGCATTTT.

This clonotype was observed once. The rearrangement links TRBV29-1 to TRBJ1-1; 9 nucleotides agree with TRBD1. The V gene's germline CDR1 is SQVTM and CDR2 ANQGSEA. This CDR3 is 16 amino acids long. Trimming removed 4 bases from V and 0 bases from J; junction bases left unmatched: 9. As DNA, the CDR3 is TGCAGCGTTGTAGACAGGGGGATGGAGGTGAACACTGAAGCTTTCTTT. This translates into CSVVDRGMEVNTEAFF.

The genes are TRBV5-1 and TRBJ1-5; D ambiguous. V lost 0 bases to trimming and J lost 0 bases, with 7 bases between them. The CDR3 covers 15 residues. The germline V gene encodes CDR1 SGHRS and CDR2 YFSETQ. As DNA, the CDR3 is TGCGCCAGCAGCTTGGAAGGGATTAGCAATCAGCCCCAGCATTTT. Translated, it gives CASSLEGISNQPQHF.

This CDR3 reads CAISGNRGVQPQHF. CDR3 DNA sequence: TGTGCCATCAGTGGAAACAGGGGAGTCCAGCCCCAGCATTTT. The chain recombines TRBV10-3 with TRBJ1-5; 7 bases line up with TRBD1. Losses at the gene ends were 4 bases for V and 7 bases for J; bases not matched to a gene: 7. CDR3 size: 14 residues. In germline, CDR1 is ENHRY, CDR2 SYGVKD.

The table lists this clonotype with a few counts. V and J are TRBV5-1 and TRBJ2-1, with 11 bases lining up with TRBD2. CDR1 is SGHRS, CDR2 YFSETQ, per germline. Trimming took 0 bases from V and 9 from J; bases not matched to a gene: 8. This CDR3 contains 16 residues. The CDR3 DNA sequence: TGCGCCAGCAGCTTGGCCACTAGCGGGGGAGAAGGTGAGCAGTTCTTC. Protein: CASSLATSGGEGEQFF. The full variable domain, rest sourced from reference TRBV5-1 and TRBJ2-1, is KAGVTQTPRYLIKTRGQQVTLSCSPISGHRSVSWYQQTPGQGLQFLFEYFSETQRNKGNFPGRFSGRQFSNSRSEMNVSTLELGDSALYLCASSLATSGGEGEQFFGPGTRLTVL.